This is a list of T cell receptor beta chains from one sample in a study of blood T cell repertoires in COVID-19. Sequenced by immunoSEQ multiplex PCR; TCRdb stores in-frame clones only, minus some. The sample comprises 70,000 or so clones, about 90% of which are singletons, and nearly 8.5% rests with the top ten. Sequencing was done on a sample of peripheral blood. The receptors derive from a human donor in a cohort sampled during active COVID-19. Both conserved end residues are part of each CDR3. The D gene is left open where the match is weak. Size values are once, few and many counts, or a class for expanded clones, and some rows have none.

j_call: TRBJ1-6; clone_size: -; d_call: -; v_call: TRBV4-3; cdr3_aa: CASSQDTGVISPLHF; cdr3_nt: TGCGCCAGCAGCCAAGATACAGGCGTGATTTCACCCCTCCACTTT
j_call: TRBJ1-4; clone_size: few; d_call: TRBD1; v_call: TRBV30; cdr3_aa: CAWSRLRTGTTNEKLFF; cdr3_nt: TGTGCCTGGAGTCGCCTCCGGACAGGGACAACTAATGAAAAACTGTTTTTT
j_call: TRBJ2-7; clone_size: -; d_call: TRBD2; v_call: TRBV13; cdr3_aa: CASSSGTSGGSYEQYF; cdr3_nt: TGTGCCAGCAGCTCCGGGACTAGCGGGGGATCCTACGAGCAGTACTTC
j_call: TRBJ2-1; clone_size: -; d_call: TRBD1; v_call: TRBV5-4; cdr3_aa: CASTTWGTGVDEQFF; cdr3_nt: TGTGCCAGCACCACCTGGGGGACAGGGGTTGATGAGCAGTTCTTC
j_call: TRBJ1-6; clone_size: -; d_call: -; v_call: TRBV6-5; cdr3_aa: CASRFEGYSPLHF; cdr3_nt: TGTGCCAGCAGGTTTGAGGGTTATTCACCCCTCCACTTT
j_call: TRBJ2-4; clone_size: -; d_call: -; v_call: TRBV7-9; cdr3_aa: CASSRGGAKNIQYF; cdr3_nt: TGTGCCAGCAGCCGAGGGGGAGCCAAAAACATTCAGTACTTC
j_call: TRBJ1-6; clone_size: -; d_call: -; v_call: TRBV12-2; cdr3_aa: CASRLERQSSYNSPLHF; cdr3_nt: TGTGCAAGTCGCTTAGAGAGGCAGAGCTCCTATAATTCACCCCTCCACTTT
j_call: TRBJ2-1; clone_size: -; d_call: -; v_call: TRBV4-2; cdr3_aa: CASSQNSHNEQFF; cdr3_nt: TGTGCCAGCAGCCAAAACAGCCACAATGAGCAGTTCTTC
j_call: TRBJ2-5; clone_size: -; d_call: -; v_call: TRBV19; cdr3_aa: CASSIAGVRTETQYF; cdr3_nt: TGTGCCAGTAGTATAGCCGGGGTTAGGACAGAGACCCAGTACTTC
j_call: TRBJ1-2; clone_size: once; d_call: -; v_call: TRBV10-2; cdr3_aa: CASMWTDGGYTF; cdr3_nt: TGCGCCAGCATGTGGACAGATGGGGGCTACACCTTC
j_call: TRBJ1-1; clone_size: -; d_call: -; v_call: TRBV6-5; cdr3_aa: CASRKRGTEAFF; cdr3_nt: TGTGCCAGTCGGAAAAGGGGCACTGAAGCTTTCTTT
j_call: TRBJ2-7; clone_size: -; d_call: -; v_call: TRBV7-9; cdr3_aa: CASSPDRYPYEQYF; cdr3_nt: TGTGCCAGCAGCCCCGACAGATACCCCTACGAGCAGTACTTC
j_call: TRBJ2-7; clone_size: -; d_call: -; v_call: TRBV7-8; cdr3_aa: CASSLAPGIEYEQYF; cdr3_nt: TGTGCCAGCAGCTTAGCGCCAGGGATAGAGTACGAGCAGTACTTC
j_call: TRBJ1-4; clone_size: -; d_call: -; v_call: TRBV5-6; cdr3_aa: CASSLVRRDNANEKLFF; cdr3_nt: TGTGCCAGCAGCTTGGTAAGACGGGACAACGCAAATGAAAAACTGTTTTTT
j_call: TRBJ1-2; clone_size: -; d_call: -; v_call: TRBV6-5; cdr3_aa: CASSRLDGYTF; cdr3_nt: TGTGCCAGCAGTCGGTTGGATGGCTACACCTTC
j_call: TRBJ2-6; clone_size: few; d_call: TRBD1; v_call: TRBV7-1; cdr3_aa: CASSSLRDRVPSWGGISGANVLTF; cdr3_nt: TGTGCCAGCAGCTCCCTAAGGGACAGGGTACCGTCTTGGGGAGGGATCTCTGGGGCCAACGTCCTGACTTTC
j_call: TRBJ1-2; clone_size: -; d_call: TRBD1; v_call: TRBV7-8; cdr3_aa: CASSLSRMTGGPRSYGYTF; cdr3_nt: TGTGCCAGCAGCTTATCCAGGATGACAGGGGGCCCGAGGAGCTATGGCTACACCTTC
j_call: TRBJ1-2; clone_size: -; d_call: TRBD1; v_call: TRBV7-2; cdr3_aa: CACSLFRGGDRGNYGYTF; cdr3_nt: TGTGCCTGCAGCTTATTTCGGGGGGGGGACAGGGGGAACTATGGCTACACCTTC
j_call: TRBJ1-5; clone_size: -; d_call: TRBD1; v_call: TRBV2; cdr3_aa: CASSGRQGDNQPQHF; cdr3_nt: TGTGCCAGCAGTGGCCGACAGGGGGACAATCAGCCCCAGCATTTT
j_call: TRBJ1-5; clone_size: few; d_call: -; v_call: TRBV10-3; cdr3_aa: CAISETGGLQHF; cdr3_nt: TGTGCCATCAGTGAGACCGGGGGACTCCAGCATTTT
j_call: TRBJ2-7; clone_size: once; d_call: TRBD2; v_call: TRBV19; cdr3_aa: CASSIGGAGGHLGEQYF; cdr3_nt: TGTGCCAGTAGTATCGGCGGTGCGGGGGGGCATCTCGGTGAGCAGTACTTC
j_call: TRBJ2-7; clone_size: -; d_call: -; v_call: TRBV11-2; cdr3_aa: CASSLGPLQGNEYF; cdr3_nt: TGTGCCAGCAGCTTGGGACCTCTGCAGGGGAACGAGTACTTC
j_call: TRBJ2-7; clone_size: -; d_call: TRBD1; v_call: TRBV30; cdr3_aa: CAWAKGDSREQYF; cdr3_nt: TGTGCCTGGGCCAAGGGGGACAGCCGCGAGCAGTACTTC